A single sample gave rise to the 13 T cell receptor beta chains below, sequenced in a study of T cell repertoires in cytomegalovirus infection. One entry per CDR3 protein results from TCRdb running MiXCR on the reads. Altogether roughly 640,000 distinct CDR3 sequences are present, approximately 24% being singletons, with the ten largest covering 6.5% to 10%. What was sequenced was CD8+ T cells from PBMCs. Source of these receptors: a human donor in good health (CMV status not recorded). Some clones in this sample may be carry-over from other donors' samples.

On this clonotype: A much larger clone sits a single nucleotide away, making a read error possible. The chain couples TRBV7-8 to TRBJ2-7; D may correspond to TRBD1 or TRBD2 (5 bases each). In germline, CDR1 is SGHVS, CDR2 FQNEAQ. The CDR3 loop spans 16 amino acids. The CDR3 DNA reads TGTGCCAGCAGCTTAGGGGGGATTGGATCTGCTTACGAGCAGCACGTC. It encodes CASSLGGIGSAYEQHV.

The CDR3 DNA follows: TGTGCCAGCAGTTCGGACACCGGCATTCGAGGCGAGCAGTACGTC. It is translated as CASSSDTGIRGEQYV. The rearrangement links TRBV6-2 or TRBV6-3 to TRBJ2-7; D may be TRBD1 (5 bases). The CDR3 loop spans 15 amino acids. CDR1 and CDR2 (germline): MNHEY, SVGEGT. Trimming removed 4 bases from V and 6 bases from J, with 19 bases in between.

This clonotype was observed a few times. The genes are TRBV4-1 and TRBJ2-3; D is uncertain. The germline V gene encodes CDR1 MGHRA and CDR2 YSYEKL. The ends were cut back, 0 bases at V and 0 bases at J, with 7 bases in the middle. The CDR3 extends over 15 amino acids. The CDR3 DNA sequence: TGCGCCAGCAGCCAAGAAACGCCCAGCACAGATACGCAGTATTTT. The encoded protein is CASSQETPSTDTQYF.

This clonotype was seen ten or more times. The CDR3 is CASSSTGTGAYEQYF. DNA for the CDR3: TGTGCCAGCAGCTCCACCGGGACAGGGGCCTACGAGCAGTACTTC. V is TRBV7-9 and J is TRBJ2-7; TRBD1 agrees at 10 bases. The CDR3 sequence is 15 residues long. Germline V gene lookup returns CDR1 SEHNR and CDR2 FQNEAQ (reference sequence). V was pared by 4 bases and J by 2 bases, with 5 bases of the junction left unmatched. Using reference TRBV7-9 and TRBJ2-7 for the parts outside the CDR3, the full variable domain is DTGVSQNPRHKITKRGQNVTFRCDPISEHNRLYWYRQTLGQGPEFLTYFQNEAQLEKSRLLSDRFSAERPKGSFSTLEIQRTEQGDSAMYLCASSSTGTGAYEQYFGPGTRLTVT.

This clonotype was counted many times. The V and J genes are TRBV28 and TRBJ2-2; TRBD1 might be the D (5 bases). The CDR3 is 13 amino acids. From germline, CDR1 is MDHEN and CDR2 SYDVKM. Trimming left V 10 bases short and J 7 bases short, with 16 bases between. CDR3 sequence: CATLQGNDGELFF. The CDR3 DNA follows: TGTGCCACCCTTCAGGGCAACGACGGGGAGCTGTTTTTT. Drawing the rest from reference TRBV28 and TRBJ2-2, the complete variable domain is DVKVTQSSRYLVKRTGEKVFLECVQDMDHENMFWYRQDPGLGLRLIYFSYDVKMKEKGDIPEGYSVSREKKERFSLILESASTNQTSMYLCATLQGNDGELFFGEGSRLTVL.

The table lists this clonotype with many counts. The chain couples TRBV7-2 to TRBJ1-2; possibly TRBD1 for D (5 bases). The CDR3 length is 15 residues. Germline values: CDR1 SGHTA, CDR2 FQGNSA. Trimming left V 5 bases short and J 2 bases short, with 15 bases between. This CDR3 is CASSPAGRANYGYTF. The CDR3, as DNA: TGTGCCAGCAGCCCGGCAGGGAGGGCCAACTATGGCTACACCTTC.

CDR3 residues: CASSPRLAGEVETQYF. The CDR3 DNA follows: TGTGCCAGCAGTCCTAGACTAGCGGGGGAGGTTGAGACCCAGTACTTC. The rearrangement joins TRBV27 to TRBJ2-5; TRBD2 matches 12 bases. The CDR3 loop spans 16 amino acids. Germline-derived CDR1 and CDR2 are MNHEY and SMNVEV (reference sequence). Trimming at V came to 5 bases and at J to 5 bases, leaving 9 bases not matched to a gene.

At least ten counts were recorded for this clonotype. This rearrangement joins TRBV7-9 to TRBJ2-6; 7 nucleotides line up with TRBD2. Germline CDR1 is SEHNR and CDR2 is FQNEAQ (reference sequence). The CDR3 totals 18 residues. The J segment lost 0 bases and the V segment lost 5 bases, leaving 10 bases of the junction unmatched. The CDR3 nucleotides read TGTGCCAGCAGCGGGGGGGTCAGGACTCTCTCTGGGGCCAACGTCCTGACTTTC. Its protein is CASSGGVRTLSGANVLTF.

The V and J genes are TRBV29-1 and TRBJ1-1; no definite D call. The CDR3 covers 10 residues. V gave up 7 bases and J gave up 4 bases, with 7 bases separating them. Germline V gene sequence: CDR1 SQVTM, CDR2 ANQGSEA. The DNA of the CDR3 is TGCAGCGGGGTCGCCACTGAAGCTTTCTTT. Encoded protein: CSGVATEAFF.

The chain links TRBV6-2 or TRBV6-3 to TRBJ1-5; weak D call: TRBD1 (5 bases). V lost 5 bases, J lost 3 bases, and 17 bases lay in between. The CDR3 contains 16 residues. Germline-derived CDR1 and CDR2 are MNHEY and SVGEGT. CDR3 loop: CASSAGVRGANQPQHF. DNA for the CDR3: TGTGCCAGCAGTGCCGGGGTGCGTGGGGCCAATCAGCCCCAGCATTTT.

V is TRBV5-6 and J is TRBJ1-1, with unresolved D. The V gene lost 2 bases and the J gene lost 3 bases, with 11 bases spanning the gap. Germline CDR1 is SGHDT and CDR2 is YYEEEE. The CDR3 has 14 residues. The CDR3 reads CASSFPGGYTEAFF. CDR3 bases: TGTGCCAGCAGCTTTCCCGGCGGTTACACTGAAGCTTTCTTT.

As for this clonotype: A read error is possible here, since a much larger clone lies one base away. The rearrangement links TRBV7-6 to TRBJ1-4, with a tentative D call TRBD1 (5 bases). The CDR3 consists of 14 residues. Germline CDR1 reads SGHVS; CDR2 reads FNYEAQ. Trimming stripped 8 bases from V and 10 bases from J, with 20 bases between. CDR3 sequence: CASGGPRGIGKLFF. CDR3 bases: TGTGCCAGCGGCGGACCTCGGGGGATCGGAAAACTGTTTTTT.

This clonotype was seen only a few times. This chain links TRBV10-3 with TRBJ2-7; TRBD1 matches at 9 bases. CDR3 length equals 15 residues. V shed 6 bases and J 5 bases; nucleotides not matched to a gene: 11. CDR1 and CDR2 (germline): ENHRY, SYGVKD. CDR3 sequence (DNA): TGTGCCATCAGACGAATCCGGGACAGGGCCGACGAGCAGTACTTC. Protein: CAIRRIRDRADEQYF.